Each of the 28 T cell receptor beta chains below was sequenced from the same sample in a study of shared clonotypes between healthy human individuals. CD45RO negativity and positive selection for CCR7 defined naive CD8 cells, a population that excluded terminally differentiated effector memory CD45RA+ cells. Using immunoSEQ multiplex PCR, the repertoire was profiled, and TCRdb retains in-frame clones only, with some absent. The profile covers roughly 2 million clones, with just under 95% appearing a single time and roughly 1% taken by the ten largest. The specimen was naive CD8+ T cells sorted from blood. These receptors were collected from a young man in good health.

The gene calls are TRBV11-3 and TRBJ2-1; 10 bases fit TRBD2. Per the germline V gene, CDR1 is SGHNT and CDR2 is YENEEA. Losses at the gene ends were 2 bases for V and 10 bases for J; bases not matched to a gene: 20. This CDR3 comprises 19 residues. CDR3 loop: CASSLSPERGGANPREQFF. The CDR3 nucleotides are TGTGCCAGCAGCTTATCTCCCGAGCGGGGGGGCGCCAACCCTCGGGAGCAGTTCTTC.

Written as DNA, the CDR3 is TGCGCCAGCAGCTTGGTTTCTACGGGTCTGGACGAGCAGTACTTC. Protein sequence: CASSLVSTGLDEQYF. The J gene is TRBJ2-7, the V gene TRBV5-1; D is uncertain. Germline V gene lookup returns CDR1 SGHRS and CDR2 YFSETQ. The CDR3 sequence is 15 residues long. The V end lost 0 bases, the J end lost 5 bases, and 15 bases lay between the germline ends.

The J gene is TRBJ1-1, the V gene TRBV7-9, with TRBD1 matching over 9 bases. Per germline, CDR1 SEHNR and CDR2 FQNEAQ (reference sequence). This CDR3 spans 18 amino acids. The V and J ends lost 2 bases and 5 bases, in that order; junction bases with no gene match: 15. Here the CDR3 DNA reads TGTGCCAGCAGCTTACCGTCCGCGACAGGGGGTGATGGAACTGAAGCTTTCTTT. Its translation: CASSLPSATGGDGTEAFF. The variable domain in full, completed from reference TRBV7-9 and TRBJ1-1, reads DTGVSQNPRHKITKRGQNVTFRCDPISEHNRLYWYRQTLGQGPEFLTYFQNEAQLEKSRLLSDRFSAERPKGSFSTLEIQRTEQGDSAMYLCASSLPSATGGDGTEAFFGQGTRLTVV.

The CDR3 sequence: CASSAPTSGGGNEQFF. The CDR3 nucleotides are TGTGCCAGCAGCGCCCCGACTAGCGGGGGGGGCAATGAGCAGTTCTTC. The rearrangement links TRBV5-6 to TRBJ2-1; 14 bases fit TRBD2. The V and J ends lost 4 bases and 6 bases, in that order; junction bases with no gene match: 6. In germline, CDR1 is SGHDT, CDR2 YYEEEE. The CDR3 sequence is 16 residues long.

This chain joins TRBV5-6 and TRBJ2-7; 8 bases agree with TRBD2. Trimming removed 0 bases from V and 6 bases from J; junction bases left unmatched: 5. CDR3 length equals 14 residues. The germline CDR1 and CDR2 sequences are SGHDT and YYEEEE. The CDR3 nucleotides read TGTGCCAGCAGCTTGGGACTAGCGATCCCCGAGCAGTACTTC. As protein: CASSLGLAIPEQYF.

The rearrangement joins TRBV12-5 to TRBJ2-1; D unresolved. V was pared by 0 bases and J by 7 bases, with 7 bases between. The CDR3 has 13 residues. Germline V gene sequence: CDR1 LGHNT, CDR2 FRNRAP. CDR3 coding DNA: TGTGCTAGTGGTTTGGTACTTCTTAATGAGCAGTTCTTC. Its protein product is CASGLVLLNEQFF.

The chain carries TRBV27 and TRBJ2-5; D call uncertain. CDR1 is MNHEY and CDR2 is SMNVEV in the germline V gene (reference sequence). The CDR3 is made up of 14 amino acids. V lost 7 bases and J 0 bases, leaving 12 bases between the germline ends. The CDR3 nucleotides read TGTGCCAGCATGTTAGATAAGTACCAAGAGACCCAGTACTTC. Its translation: CASMLDKYQETQYF.

The rearrangement joins TRBV5-6 to TRBJ1-1; perhaps TRBD1 as D (5 bases). The germline V gene encodes CDR1 SGHDT and CDR2 YYEEEE. Trimming left V 2 bases short and J 3 bases short, with 11 bases between. The CDR3 runs 14 residues. This chain's CDR3 is CASSFGGGDTEAFF. The CDR3 bases are TGTGCCAGCAGCTTCGGTGGAGGGGACACTGAAGCTTTCTTT.

V gene TRBV27 combines with J gene TRBJ1-1; perhaps TRBD1 as D (5 bases). CDR3 length: 15 residues. In germline, CDR1 is MNHEY, CDR2 SMNVEV (reference sequence). Trimming shortened V by 0 bases and J by 4 bases, and 12 bases separated the two germline ends. In DNA form, the CDR3 reads TGTGCCAGCAGTTTATCCGAATGGGGGGGCACTGAAGCTTTCTTT. This codes for CASSLSEWGGTEAFF.

V usage is TRBV19 and J usage is TRBJ1-1; tentative D call: TRBD1 (5 bases). Looked up from germline, CDR1 is LNHDA and CDR2 is SQIVND (reference sequence). Trimming left V 3 bases short and J 3 bases short, with 11 bases between. The CDR3 loop spans 14 amino acids. The CDR3 DNA reads as TGTGCCAGTAGTATGCCCGAGGGGTACACTGAAGCTTTCTTT. Translating it yields CASSMPEGYTEAFF.

The V gene is TRBV2, the J gene TRBJ2-1; 7 positions agree with TRBD2. Per germline, CDR1 SNHLY and CDR2 FYNNEI. The CDR3 sequence is 16 residues long. J gave up 0 bases and V 5 bases, and 7 bases lay outside the gene matches. CDR3 region: CASSLERGSSYNEQFF. CDR3 in DNA: TGTGCCAGCAGTTTAGAGCGGGGTAGCTCCTACAATGAGCAGTTCTTC.

V is TRBV2 and J is TRBJ2-1; TRBD1 matches at 10 bases. Germline trimming cut 0 bases from V and 9 bases from J; bases unmatched to any gene: 2. This CDR3 is 14 amino acids long. Germline V gene sequence: CDR1 SNHLY, CDR2 FYNNEI. CDR3 bases: TGTGCCAGCAGTGAAGCGGGACAGGGGCCTGAGCAGTTCTTC. As protein: CASSEAGQGPEQFF.

A remark on this clone: This same CDR3 is encoded by further DNA sequences in the sample. The chain is built from TRBV19 and TRBJ2-7, with 9 bases fitting TRBD1. Looked up from germline, CDR1 is LNHDA and CDR2 is SQIVND (reference sequence). The ends lost 6 bases at V and 2 bases at J; junction bases unmatched: 8. This CDR3 contains 15 residues. CDR3 region: CASSPGGTGTYEQYF. CDR3 nucleotide sequence: TGTGCCAGTAGCCCCGGGGGGACAGGGACCTACGAGCAGTACTTC.

This chain joins TRBV25-1 and TRBJ2-6, with 8 nucleotides matching TRBD1. Germline trimming cut 3 bases from V and 1 base from J; bases unmatched to any gene: 8. Germline CDR1 is MGHDK and CDR2 is SYGVNS. The CDR3 is 18 amino acids. In DNA form, the CDR3 reads TGTGCCAGCAGTGATCTGGACAGGGAGGTGTCTGGGGCCAACGTCCTGACTTTC. Translated, it gives CASSDLDREVSGANVLTF. The full variable domain, with the rest looked up from reference TRBV25-1 and TRBJ2-6, is EADIYQTPRYLVIGTGKKITLECSQTMGHDKMYWYQQDPGMELHLIHYSYGVNSTEKGDLSSESTVSRIRTEHFPLTLESARPSHTSQYLCASSDLDREVSGANVLTFGAGSRLTVL.

As regards this clone: The same CDR3 also results from other DNA sequences found in this sample. This chain connects TRBV4-1 to TRBJ2-7; D is unclear. The CDR3 spans 13 residues. Germline loops: CDR1 MGHRA, CDR2 YSYEKL. V shed 0 bases and J shed 4 bases, with 7 bases lying between them. The CDR3 reads CASSQELGYEQYF. In DNA form, the CDR3 reads TGCGCCAGCAGCCAAGAATTAGGGTACGAGCAGTACTTC.

The rearrangement uses TRBV5-1 and TRBJ1-3, with 8 bases lining up with TRBD1. Germline V gives CDR1 SGHRS, CDR2 YFSETQ. After removal of 0 bases from V and 1 base from J, the junction contained 6 bases not matched to a gene. The CDR3 contains 17 residues. The CDR3, as DNA: TGCGCCAGCAGCTTGGCAGGGGGCCCCCGATCTGGAAACACCATATATTTT. This translates into CASSLAGGPRSGNTIYF.

The J gene is TRBJ1-4, the V gene TRBV7-9, with 7 bases lining up with TRBD1. J gave up 7 bases and V 0 bases, and 5 bases lay outside the gene matches. CDR3 size: 15 residues. CDR1 and CDR2 from the germline V gene are SEHNR and FQNEAQ (reference sequence). The CDR3 loop is CASSLAQGDGEKLFF. The CDR3 nucleotides are TGTGCCAGCAGCTTAGCGCAGGGGGACGGTGAAAAACTGTTTTTT.

This rearrangement joins TRBV5-1 to TRBJ2-7, with 10 bases aligning to TRBD1. V dropped 4 bases and J dropped 2; count of bases not matched to a gene: 6. CDR3 length equals 15 residues. Germline-derived CDR1 and CDR2 are SGHRS and YFSETQ. The CDR3 region has the DNA TGCGCCAGCAGCCCGACCGGGACAGGGGCCTACGAGCAGTACTTC. It specifies CASSPTGTGAYEQYF.

This clone appeared once. As DNA, the CDR3 is TGTGCCAGCAGCTTAGGACAGTATAGCTCCTACGAGCAGTACTTC. Translated, it gives CASSLGQYSSYEQYF. This chain joins TRBV7-9 and TRBJ2-7, with D possibly TRBD1 on 5 matching bases. V was trimmed by 1 base and J by 0 bases, leaving 10 bases between them. The CDR3 loop spans 15 amino acids. Germline CDR1 SEHNR, CDR2 FQNEAQ (reference sequence).

The chain has TRBV27 and TRBJ1-1; no clear D. From germline, CDR1 is MNHEY and CDR2 SMNVEV (reference sequence). Deletions cut 3 bases from V and 4 bases from J, with 12 bases between. The CDR3 extends over 14 amino acids. The chain's CDR3 is CASSFKRDGTEAFF. For the CDR3, the DNA is TGTGCCAGCAGTTTTAAAAGGGATGGCACTGAAGCTTTCTTT.

V gene TRBV19 combines with J gene TRBJ1-3; D is unclear. V lost 5 bases and J 4 bases, leaving 15 bases between the germline ends. Germline CDR1 reads LNHDA; CDR2 reads SQIVND (reference sequence). The CDR3 consists of 15 residues. In DNA form, the CDR3 reads TGTGCCAGTAGTTTTGCCCCCGTCGGGGGAAACACCATATATTTT. Amino acid sequence: CASSFAPVGGNTIYF.

The chain joins TRBV27 to TRBJ1-4; 9 positions match TRBD1. The CDR3 contains 14 residues. The germline V gene has CDR1 MNHEY and CDR2 SMNVEV (reference sequence). Trimming took 6 bases from V and 7 from J; bases not matched to a gene: 6. In nucleotides, the CDR3 is TGTGCCAGCAGGTTAACAGGGGGCATTGAAAAACTGTTTTTT. This sequence encodes CASRLTGGIEKLFF.

The chain recombines TRBV29-1 with TRBJ2-1; 11 nucleotides match TRBD2. Trimming took 0 bases from V and 6 from J; bases not matched to a gene: 4. Germline V CDR1 and CDR2: SQVTM, ANQGSEA. This CDR3 region has 15 residues. DNA for the CDR3: TGCAGCGTTGAAGAATCGACTAGCGGGGCCAATGAGCAGTTCTTC. This sequence encodes CSVEESTSGANEQFF.

V usage is TRBV28 and J usage is TRBJ1-1, with a possible D match to TRBD1 (5 bases). The CDR3 runs 16 residues. V was pared by 2 bases and J by 0 bases, with 13 bases between. Germline lookup yields CDR1 MDHEN and CDR2 SYDVKM. CDR3 nucleotide sequence: TGTGCCAGCAGTTTACCCGAGGGGATCATGAACACTGAAGCTTTCTTT. Translated, it gives CASSLPEGIMNTEAFF. Full variable domain (missing parts from reference TRBV28 and TRBJ1-1): DVKVTQSSRYLVKRTGEKVFLECVQDMDHENMFWYRQDPGLGLRLIYFSYDVKMKEKGDIPEGYSVSREKKERFSLILESASTNQTSMYLCASSLPEGIMNTEAFFGQGTRLTVV.

The chain couples TRBV5-1 to TRBJ1-2, with D possibly being TRBD1 (6 bases). The CDR3 contains 14 residues. Trimming stripped 6 bases from V and 7 bases from J, with 19 bases between. Germline CDR1 and CDR2: SGHRS and YFSETQ. CDR3 bases: TGCGCCAGCAACGTTGACAGGACTCCAGGTGGCTACACCTTC. This gives the protein CASNVDRTPGGYTF.

J is TRBJ2-1 and V is TRBV7-9; 7 nucleotides line up with TRBD1. The V and J ends lost 6 bases and 5 bases, in that order; junction bases with no gene match: 4. This CDR3 region has 13 residues. The V gene's germline CDR1 is SEHNR and CDR2 FQNEAQ (reference sequence). This CDR3 reads CASSSDRHNEQFF. The CDR3 DNA reads TGTGCCAGCAGTTCGGACAGGCACAATGAGCAGTTCTTC.

The rearrangement joins TRBV28 to TRBJ1-4, with a weak D call TRBD1 (5 bases). This CDR3 is 14 amino acids long. Germline CDR1 reads MDHEN; CDR2 reads SYDVKM. V was pared by 4 bases and J by 6 bases, with 12 bases between. The DNA for the CDR3 is TGTGCCAGCAGTTACCGGGACGGTCATGAAAAACTGTTTTTT. It translates to CASSYRDGHEKLFF.

The chain employs TRBV11-2 and TRBJ1-3; perhaps TRBD1 as D (6 bases). Germline CDR1 is SGHAT and CDR2 is FQNNGV. The V end was cut by 4 bases, the J end by 0 bases, with 22 bases between. CDR3 length equals 19 residues. The chain's CDR3 is CASSSSVISTGSSGNTIYF. The CDR3 DNA follows: TGTGCCAGCAGCTCGAGCGTTATTTCAACAGGGAGCTCTGGAAACACCATATATTTT.